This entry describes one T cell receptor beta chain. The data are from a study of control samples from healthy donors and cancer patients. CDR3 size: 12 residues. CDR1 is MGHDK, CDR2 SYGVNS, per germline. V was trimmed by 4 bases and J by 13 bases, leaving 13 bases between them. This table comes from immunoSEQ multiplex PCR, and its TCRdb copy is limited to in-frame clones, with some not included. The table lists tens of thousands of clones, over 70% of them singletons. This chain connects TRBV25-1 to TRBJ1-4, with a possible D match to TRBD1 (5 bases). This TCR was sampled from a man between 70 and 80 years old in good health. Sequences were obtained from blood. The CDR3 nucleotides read TGTGCCAGCAGTGCTAAATCGGGACTACTGTTTTTT. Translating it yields CASSAKSGLLFF.